Below, 27 T cell receptor beta chains from the same sample are listed, as sequenced in a study of molecular identifiers for immune sequencing clone quantification. TCRdb redid the calling of the PCR reads with MiXCR, one entry per CDR3 protein. The data hold about 640,000 distinct CDR3 sequences, with just under 20% observed a single time. Specimen: naive CD8+ T cells from blood, with Jurkat cell RNA spiked in. The subset here: FACS-sorted CD8+CD4-CCR7+CD45RA+ naive T cells. All receptors derive from a human donor in good health. Some libraries in this study had Jurkat cell RNA spiked in.

V usage is TRBV19 and J usage is TRBJ1-5, with 9 bases lining up with TRBD1. V lost 7 bases and J lost 2; bases outside the gene matches: 6. The CDR3 has 15 amino acids. CDR1 is LNHDA and CDR2 is SQIVND in the germline V gene (reference sequence). The CDR3: CASTLGDRGNQPQHF. As DNA, the CDR3 is TGTGCCAGTACCCTAGGGGACAGGGGCAATCAGCCCCAGCATTTT.

This clonotype appeared many times. The V and J genes are TRBV27 and TRBJ2-7; no firm D call. Germline lookup yields CDR1 MNHEY and CDR2 SMNVEV (reference sequence). This CDR3 contains 14 residues. The germline V and J ends were trimmed by 3 bases and 2 bases, with 11 bases remaining between them. CDR3 region: CASSFSAGAYEQYF. In DNA, the CDR3 is TGTGCCAGCAGTTTCTCGGCAGGAGCCTACGAGCAGTACTTC.

The V gene is TRBV5-6, the J gene TRBJ1-5, with 12 bases fitting TRBD1. The CDR3 runs to 18 residues. Germline V gives CDR1 SGHDT, CDR2 YYEEEE. V was clipped by 2 bases and J by 1 base; unmatched bases: 7. CDR3 in amino acids: CASSFRDRGHGSNQPQHF. The CDR3 DNA reads TGTGCCAGCAGCTTCCGGGACAGGGGGCATGGGAGCAATCAGCCCCAGCATTTT.

With respect to this clonotype: Being one base from a much bigger clone, this may be a read error. J is TRBJ2-3 and V is TRBV27, with D possibly TRBD1 on 5 matching bases. The germline V gene encodes CDR1 MNHEY and CDR2 SMNVEV (reference sequence). The CDR3 runs 15 residues. DNA of the CDR3: TGTGCCAGCAGTGTTACAGGACCCCTTGCAGATGCGCAGTATTTT. Translation: CASSVTGPLADAQYF.

This clonotype occurred many times. This sequence joins TRBV28 and TRBJ1-1; D is uncertain. Per the germline V gene, CDR1 is MDHEN and CDR2 is SYDVKM. V gave up 4 bases and J gave up 3 bases, with 15 bases separating them. This CDR3 is 15 amino acids long. The CDR3: CASSSDFAWDTEAFF. CDR3 nucleotide sequence: TGTGCCAGCAGTTCGGATTTTGCCTGGGACACTGAAGCTTTCTTT.

This clonotype was recorded at least ten times. V is TRBV20-1 and J is TRBJ2-5; D is unclear. Germline lookup yields CDR1 DFQATT and CDR2 SNEGSKA (reference sequence). V was pared by 3 bases and J by 5 bases, with 13 bases between. The CDR3 extends over 13 amino acids. CDR3 sequence reads: CSAREFGRETQYF. CDR3 DNA: TGCAGTGCTAGGGAGTTTGGTAGGGAGACCCAGTACTTC.

As for this clonotype: A much bigger clone sits one base away, suggesting this may be a read error. This is likely a read error, given that the CDR3 carries no conserved phenylalanine or tryptophan at its end. The rearrangement joins TRBV27 to TRBJ2-7; 8 nucleotides line up with TRBD1. The germline CDR1 and CDR2 sequences are MNHEY and SMNVEV (reference sequence). Trimming cost V 6 bases and J 0 bases; bases outside gene matches: 7. CDR3 length: 15 residues. The CDR3 region is CASRLQGASSYEQYL. Written as DNA, the CDR3 is TGTGCCAGCAGGTTGCAGGGGGCAAGCTCCTACGAGCAGTACCTC.

This clonotype has at least ten counts. The chain carries TRBV30 and TRBJ1-1; 8 bases fit TRBD1. V lost 1 base, J lost 8 bases, and 6 bases stayed unmatched. CDR1 GTSNPN and CDR2 SVGIG come from the germline V gene (reference sequence). CDR3 length: 13 amino acids. Here the CDR3 DNA reads TGTGCCTGGAGTGCTCAGGGGGCCGGAGAAGCTTTCTTT. It specifies CAWSAQGAGEAFF.

This clonotype occurred a few times. The J gene is TRBJ2-1, the V gene TRBV11-2, with D perhaps matching TRBD2 (5 bases). This CDR3 comprises 14 residues. The V gene lost 5 bases and the J gene lost 4 bases, with 12 bases spanning the gap. Germline CDR1 reads SGHAT; CDR2 reads FQNNGV. The CDR3 protein is CASSPGYGYNEQFF. The CDR3 DNA is TGTGCCAGCAGCCCGGGGTATGGGTACAATGAGCAGTTCTTC. The full variable domain, in which reference TRBV11-2 and TRBJ2-1 provide the parts outside the CDR3, is EAGVAQSPRYKIIEKRQSVAFWCNPISGHATLYWYQQILGQGPKLLIQFQNNGVVDDSQLPKDRFSAERLKGVDSTLKIQPAKLEDSAVYLCASSPGYGYNEQFFGPGTRLTVL.

This clonotype was counted between two and nine times. The chain uses TRBV2 and TRBJ2-2, with 8 positions matching TRBD1. The V segment lost 7 bases and the J segment 6 bases; nucleotides outside the gene matches: 16. The CDR3 sequence is 17 residues long. CDR1 and CDR2 from the germline V gene are SNHLY and FYNNEI. The CDR3 sequence is CASTRRGQGASAGELFF. The CDR3 coding sequence is TGTGCCAGCACCCGAAGGGGGCAGGGGGCTAGCGCCGGGGAGCTGTTTTTT.

This clonotype was recorded many times. The genes are TRBV5-5 and TRBJ2-7; D unresolved. CDR1 and CDR2 from the germline V gene are SGHKS and YYEKEE (reference sequence). Trimming left V 4 bases short and J 4 bases short, with 18 bases between. The CDR3 has 15 residues. The chain's CDR3 is CASSDEEQRWYEQYF. The CDR3 bases are TGTGCCAGCAGCGACGAAGAACAGCGTTGGTACGAGCAGTACTTC. Together with reference TRBV5-5 and TRBJ2-7, the CDR3 gives the full variable domain: DAGVTQSPTHLIKTRGQQVTLRCSPISGHKSVSWYQQVLGQGPQFIFQYYEKEERGRGNFPDRFSARQFPNYSSELNVNALLLGDSALYLCASSDEEQRWYEQYFGPGTRLTVT.

The sample holds many counts of this clonotype. The chain is built from TRBV7-9 and TRBJ2-7, with 8 bases that match TRBD2. From germline, CDR1 is SEHNR and CDR2 FQNEAQ (reference sequence). V lost 5 bases to trimming and J lost 6 bases; unmatched junction nucleotides: 3. This CDR3 is 12 amino acids long. The CDR3 reads CASSPAGAEQYF. CDR3 nucleotides: TGTGCCAGCAGCCCAGCGGGGGCCGAGCAGTACTTC.

This clonotype was seen many times. This rearrangement joins TRBV27 to TRBJ2-7; D possibly corresponds to TRBD1 (5 bases). Per germline, CDR1 MNHEY and CDR2 SMNVEV (reference sequence). The CDR3 sequence is 13 residues long. The V end lost 2 bases, the J end lost 3 bases, and 8 bases lay between the germline ends. The CDR3 bases are TGTGCCAGCAGTTTAGTACAGGACTACGAGCAGTACTTC. Amino acid sequence: CASSLVQDYEQYF.

This clonotype was detected many times. The chain is built from TRBV28 and TRBJ1-1; D is undetermined. The CDR3 has 15 residues. V was cut by 10 bases and J by 0 bases, with 18 bases left in between. Germline values: CDR1 MDHEN, CDR2 SYDVKM. CDR3 sequence: CATTTRLGVNTEAFF. The CDR3 DNA reads TGTGCCACCACGACACGGCTAGGAGTGAACACTGAAGCTTTCTTT. Supplemented by reference TRBV28 and TRBJ1-1, the full variable domain reads DVKVTQSSRYLVKRTGEKVFLECVQDMDHENMFWYRQDPGLGLRLIYFSYDVKMKEKGDIPEGYSVSREKKERFSLILESASTNQTSMYLCATTTRLGVNTEAFFGQGTRLTVV.

V and J are TRBV13 and TRBJ2-7, with D perhaps TRBD2 (6 bases). The CDR3 covers 16 residues. V was pared by 4 bases and J by 0 bases, with 16 bases between. The germline V gene encodes CDR1 PRHDT and CDR2 FYEKMQ (reference sequence). CDR3 sequence: CASSSKSGSSSYEQYF. In DNA, the CDR3 is TGTGCCAGCAGCTCCAAGAGCGGGTCAAGCTCCTACGAGCAGTACTTC.

The chain uses TRBV7-6 and TRBJ2-7; D not resolved. Germline loops: CDR1 SGHVS, CDR2 FNYEAQ. The CDR3 length is 14 residues. Trimming removed 4 bases from V and 2 bases from J, with 12 bases in between. CDR3 protein: CASSSGSLTYEQYF. The CDR3 nucleotides are TGTGCCAGCAGCTCCGGGTCTTTAACCTACGAGCAGTACTTC.

Notes on this clonotype: The conserved closing phenylalanine or tryptophan is absent in this CDR3, likely reflecting a read error. The rearrangement uses TRBV7-8 and TRBJ1-5; 8 bases fit TRBD1. Germline CDR1 is SGHVS and CDR2 is FQNEAQ. The CDR3 sequence is 18 residues long. CDR3 sequence reads: CACSPRTGRVLFIQPQHL. The CDR3, as DNA: TGTGCCTGCAGCCCGCGGACAGGGAGGGTCCTGTTTATCCAGCCCCAGCATTTA.

This clonotype was picked up a small number of times. The rearrangement uses TRBV19 and TRBJ2-2, with D possibly being TRBD2 (6 bases). This CDR3 comprises 13 residues. Germline V gene lookup returns CDR1 LNHDA and CDR2 SQIVND (reference sequence). Trimming removed 7 bases at V and 4 bases at J, with 10 bases between. The CDR3 region has the DNA TGTGCCAGTATGGAGGGACTCACCGGGGAGCTGTTTTTT. This codes for CASMEGLTGELFF. Using reference TRBV19 and TRBJ2-2 for the parts outside the CDR3, the full variable domain is DGGITQSPKYLFRKEGQNVTLSCEQNLNHDAMYWYRQDPGQGLRLIYYSQIVNDFQKGDIAEGYSVSREKKESFPLTVTSAQKNPTAFYLCASMEGLTGELFFGEGSRLTVL.

This clonotype was recorded at least ten times. The chain links TRBV7-6 to TRBJ2-1; either TRBD1 or TRBD2 may supply D (6 bases each). Germline CDR1 and CDR2: SGHVS and FNYEAQ. V was pared by 5 bases and J by 6 bases, with 14 bases between. This CDR3 has 14 residues. As DNA, the CDR3 is TGTGCCAGCAGCGAAGGGGGGCTAGCCAATGAGCAGTTCTTC. Encoded protein: CASSEGGLANEQFF.

This sequence joins TRBV5-3 and TRBJ2-7; 12 bases fit TRBD2. TRBV5-3 is classed as an ORF, of uncertain function. This CDR3 has 15 residues. V shed 8 bases, J shed 4 bases, and the junction held 10 bases outside the gene matches. DNA of the CDR3: TGTGCCAGCAGCCAGGGGACTAGCGGGTGGTACGAGCAGTACTTC. This sequence encodes CASSQGTSGWYEQYF.

CDR3 nucleotides: TGTGCCAGCAGCTTCTGGCAGGGGGGATTGGGGTCCTACGAGCAGTACTTC. It is translated as CASSFWQGGLGSYEQYF. V usage is TRBV7-8 and J usage is TRBJ2-7, with TRBD1 as a possible D gene (7 bases). Germline V lookup: CDR1 SGHVS, CDR2 FQNEAQ. This CDR3 spans 17 amino acids. Trimming removed 3 bases at V and 1 base at J, with 19 bases between.

The V call is TRBV14, the J call TRBJ2-7; D possibly corresponds to TRBD1 (6 bases). This CDR3 is built from 16 residues. V was trimmed by 0 bases and J by 0 bases, leaving 12 bases between them. The germline CDR1 and CDR2 sequences are SGHDN and FVKESK. Here the CDR3 DNA reads TGTGCCAGCAGCCAAGAACGGTCAGGGGTCTCCTACGAGCAGTACTTC. Translating gives CASSQERSGVSYEQYF.

The rearrangement links TRBV12-3 or TRBV12-4 to TRBJ2-1; the D gene could be TRBD1 or TRBD2 (6 bases each). The V end was cut by 11 bases, the J end by 2 bases, with 22 bases between. This CDR3 spans 16 amino acids. The CDR3 is CAGISRGRGPYNEQFF. In DNA form, the CDR3 reads TGTGCCGGCATCTCCCGGGGGCGGGGACCCTACAATGAGCAGTTCTTC.

About this clonotype: Given the absence of the conserved phenylalanine or tryptophan at the CDR3 end, a read error is likely. The chain has TRBV5-8 and TRBJ1-4; D not resolved. The CDR3 contains 13 residues. The germline V and J ends were trimmed by 4 bases and 6 bases, with 10 bases remaining between them. Germline CDR1 is SGHTS and CDR2 is YDEGEE. The CDR3 sequence is CASSPGLDEKLFL. Here the CDR3 DNA reads TGTGCCAGCAGCCCCGGCCTTGATGAAAAACTGTTTCTT.

In its sample, this clonotype was seen a few times. The CDR3 region is CASSAGTGGLGETQYF. CDR3 coding DNA: TGTGCCAGCAGCGCCGGGACAGGGGGCTTGGGAGAGACCCAGTACTTC. The chain joins TRBV9 to TRBJ2-5, with 12 bases matching TRBD1. Germline CDR1 reads SGDLS; CDR2 reads YYNGEE. This CDR3 is 16 amino acids long. V was clipped by 3 bases and J by 4 bases; unmatched bases: 7.

The table lists this clonotype with many counts. This chain links TRBV30 with TRBJ2-3; unclear D gene. V was trimmed by 4 bases and J by 3 bases, leaving 5 bases between them. The germline V gene encodes CDR1 GTSNPN and CDR2 SVGIG (reference sequence). CDR3 length: 11 amino acids. The CDR3: CAWTFTDTQYF. The CDR3 DNA follows: TGTGCCTGGACTTTTACAGATACGCAGTATTTT. Filled out from reference TRBV30 and TRBJ2-3, the complete variable domain reads SQTIHQWPATLVQPVGSPLSLECTVEGTSNPNLYWYRQAAGRGLQLLFYSVGIGQISSEVPQNLSASRPQDRQFILSSKKLLLSDSGFYLCAWTFTDTQYFGPGTRLTVL.

This clonotype was detected ten times or more. J is TRBJ2-3 and V is TRBV2; D remains ambiguous. V shed 4 bases and J shed 2 bases, with 4 bases lying between them. The CDR3 contains 12 residues. Per germline, CDR1 SNHLY and CDR2 FYNNEI. CDR3 in amino acids: CASSGTTDTQYF. CDR3 DNA sequence: TGTGCCAGCAGTGGGACCACAGATACGCAGTATTTT.